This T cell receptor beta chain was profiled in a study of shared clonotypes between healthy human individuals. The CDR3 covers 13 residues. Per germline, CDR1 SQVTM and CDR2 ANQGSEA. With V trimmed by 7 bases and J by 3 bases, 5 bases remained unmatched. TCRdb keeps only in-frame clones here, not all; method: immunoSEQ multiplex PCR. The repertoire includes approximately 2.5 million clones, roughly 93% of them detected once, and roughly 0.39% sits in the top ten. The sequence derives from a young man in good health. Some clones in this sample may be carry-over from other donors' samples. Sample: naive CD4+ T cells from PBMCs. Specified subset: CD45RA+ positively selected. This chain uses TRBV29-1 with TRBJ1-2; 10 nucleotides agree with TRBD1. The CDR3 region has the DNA TGCAGCGCTATGACAGGGGGCGACTATGGCTACACCTTC. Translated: CSAMTGGDYGYTF.